The clone carrying this T cell receptor (beta chain) was detected ten times or more. From 2 million PBMCs stored at -80 C, the unsorted libraries were generated. The output of every sequencing run, over 190 million TCR-beta sequences, came from 15-18 subjects. TCRdb re-derived calls from the 5' RACE reads in MiXCR, one entry per CDR3 protein. The sample includes about 58,000 distinct CDR3 sequences, about 3.3% of them seen just once. The entry originates in a study of neurological immune-mediated disorders. The V and J ends lost 3 bases and 6 bases, in that order; junction bases with no gene match: 7. Germline CDR1 is SGHRS and CDR2 is YFSETQ. This CDR3 region has 16 residues.

The chain uses TRBV5-1 and TRBJ2-3; 13 positions match TRBD2. This TCR came from a woman in her sixties with multiple sclerosis. Sequencing input: PBMCs. The CDR3 loop reads CASSSQLAGGPDTQYF. The CDR3 DNA reads TGCGCCAGCAGCTCCCAACTAGCGGGAGGGCCGGATACGCAGTATTTT.